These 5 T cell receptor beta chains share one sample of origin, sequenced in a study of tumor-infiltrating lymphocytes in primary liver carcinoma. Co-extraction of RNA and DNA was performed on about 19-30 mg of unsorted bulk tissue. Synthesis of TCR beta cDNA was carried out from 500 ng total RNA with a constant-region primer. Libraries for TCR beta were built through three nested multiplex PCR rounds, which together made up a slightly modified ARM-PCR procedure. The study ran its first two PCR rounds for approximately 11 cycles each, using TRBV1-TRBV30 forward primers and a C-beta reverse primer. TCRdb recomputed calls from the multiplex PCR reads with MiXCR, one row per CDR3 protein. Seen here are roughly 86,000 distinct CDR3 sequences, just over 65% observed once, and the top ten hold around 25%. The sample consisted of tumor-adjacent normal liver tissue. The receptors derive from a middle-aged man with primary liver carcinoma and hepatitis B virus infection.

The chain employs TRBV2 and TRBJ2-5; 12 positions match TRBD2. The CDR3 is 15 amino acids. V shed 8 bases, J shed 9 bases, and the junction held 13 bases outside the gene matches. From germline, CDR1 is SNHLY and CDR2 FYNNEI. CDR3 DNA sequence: TGTGCCAGCTGTTCTAGCGGGAGGGCCGGAATACCCCAGTACTTC. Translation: CASCSSGRAGIPQYF.

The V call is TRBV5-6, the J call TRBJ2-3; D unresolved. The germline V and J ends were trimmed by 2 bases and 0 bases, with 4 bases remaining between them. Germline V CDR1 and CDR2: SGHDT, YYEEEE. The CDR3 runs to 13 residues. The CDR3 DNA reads TGTGCCAGCAGCTTCGGGAGCACAGATACGCAGTATTTT. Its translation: CASSFGSTDTQYF.

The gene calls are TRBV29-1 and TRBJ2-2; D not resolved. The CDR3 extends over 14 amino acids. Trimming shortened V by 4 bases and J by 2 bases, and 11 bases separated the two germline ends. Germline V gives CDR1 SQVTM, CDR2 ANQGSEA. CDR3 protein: CSVAADANTGELFF. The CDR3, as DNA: TGCAGCGTTGCTGCGGATGCAAACACCGGGGAGCTGTTTTTT.

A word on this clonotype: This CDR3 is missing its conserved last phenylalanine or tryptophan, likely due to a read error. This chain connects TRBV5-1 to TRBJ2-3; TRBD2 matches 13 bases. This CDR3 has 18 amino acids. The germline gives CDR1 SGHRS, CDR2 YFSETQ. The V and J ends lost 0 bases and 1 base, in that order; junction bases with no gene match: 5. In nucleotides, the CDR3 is TGCGCCAGCAGCTTGGGACTAGCGGGAGGAACGGGCACAGATACGCAGTATTTA. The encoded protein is CASSLGLAGGTGTDTQYL.

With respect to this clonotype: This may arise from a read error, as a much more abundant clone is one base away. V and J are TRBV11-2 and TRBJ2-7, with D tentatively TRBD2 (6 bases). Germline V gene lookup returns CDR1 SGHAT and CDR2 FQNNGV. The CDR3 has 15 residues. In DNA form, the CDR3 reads TGTGCCAGCAGCTTAAGTTCTGGTCTGGACTACGAGCTGTACTTC. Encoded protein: CASSLSSGLDYELYF.